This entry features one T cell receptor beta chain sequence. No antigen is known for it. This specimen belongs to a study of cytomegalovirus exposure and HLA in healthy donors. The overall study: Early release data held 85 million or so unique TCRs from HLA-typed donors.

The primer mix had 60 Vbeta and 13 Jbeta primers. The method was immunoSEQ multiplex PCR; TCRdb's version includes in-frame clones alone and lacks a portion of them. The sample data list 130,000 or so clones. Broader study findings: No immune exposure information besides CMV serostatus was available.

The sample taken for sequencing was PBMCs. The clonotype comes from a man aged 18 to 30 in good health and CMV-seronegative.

CDR3 sequence (DNA): TGCGCCAGCAGCCAGAGAGACGGAGCCTACGAGCAGTACTTC. Translation gives CASSQRDGAYEQYF. The chain has TRBV4-1 and TRBJ2-7; unclear D gene. Germline CDR1 MGHRA, CDR2 YSYEKL. V dropped 3 bases and J dropped 2 bases, with 11 bases sitting between them. The CDR3 loop spans 14 amino acids.